The clone carrying this T cell receptor beta chain was recorded a few times. Sequencing used immunoSEQ multiplex PCR; TCRdb keeps in-frame clones, though not all of them. The sample lists about 71,000 clones; about nine tenths were seen once. The source of the sample is a study of blood T cell repertoires in COVID-19. Germline V lookup: CDR1 MNHEY, CDR2 SMNVEV (reference sequence). The CDR3 consists of 14 residues. Trimming removed 5 bases from V and 3 bases from J; junction bases left unmatched: 7. The V and J genes are TRBV27 and TRBJ2-7; 7 nucleotides align to TRBD1. The source is a man aged 25-45 years with acute or convalescent COVID-19. The specimen sequenced was peripheral blood. The CDR3 coding sequence is TGTGCCAGCAGTCCCCGGGACAGCTACTACGAGCAGTACTTC. Translating it yields CASSPRDSYYEQYF.